This T cell receptor (beta chain) was profiled in a study of cytomegalovirus exposure and HLA in healthy donors. Study results and limitations: Reported findings show TCR beta sequences accurately forecast HLA-A and HLA-B alleles in most subjects.

About this clone itself: Its antigen is currently unknown.

The PCR ran on 60 Vbeta and 13 Jbeta primers. Produced via immunoSEQ multiplex PCR; TCRdb's table is partial and in-frame only. The table has 150,000 to 250,000 clones, around 78% seen once. The V and J ends lost 4 bases and 11 bases respectively, with 9 bases between them. CDR3 length: 10 residues. The germline V gene has CDR1 GTSNPN and CDR2 SVGIG (reference sequence). Material for sequencing was PBMCs. The sequence was obtained from a young man in good health and CMV-seronegative. The chain joins TRBV30 to TRBJ1-3; D not resolved. The CDR3 reads CAWTGRAIYF. The CDR3 coding sequence is TGTGCCTGGACGGGGAGGGCCATATATTTT. The full variable domain, completed using reference TRBV30 and TRBJ1-3, is SQTIHQWPATLVQPVGSPLSLECTVEGTSNPNLYWYRQAAGRGLQLLFYSVGIGQISSEVPQNLSASRPQDRQFILSSKKLLLSDSGFYLCAWTGRAIYFGEGSWLTVV.